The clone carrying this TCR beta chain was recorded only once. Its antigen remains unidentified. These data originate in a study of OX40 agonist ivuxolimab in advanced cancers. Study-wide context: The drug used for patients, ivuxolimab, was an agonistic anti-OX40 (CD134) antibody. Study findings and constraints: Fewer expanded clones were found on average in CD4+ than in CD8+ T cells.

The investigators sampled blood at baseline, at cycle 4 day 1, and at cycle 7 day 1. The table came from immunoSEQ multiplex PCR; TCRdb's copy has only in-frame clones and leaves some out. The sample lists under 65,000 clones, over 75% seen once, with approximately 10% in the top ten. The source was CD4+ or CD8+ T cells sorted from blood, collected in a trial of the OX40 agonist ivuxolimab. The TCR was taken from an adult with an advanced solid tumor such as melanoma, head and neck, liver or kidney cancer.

CDR3 protein: CASSVKGQIEAFF. The CDR3 DNA is TGTGCCAGCAGCGTAAAAGGACAGATTGAAGCTTTCTTT. The chain carries TRBV5-4 and TRBJ1-1; D is possibly TRBD1 (6 bases). The V gene lost 4 bases and the J gene lost 7 bases, with 14 bases spanning the gap. The CDR3 runs to 13 residues. The germline CDR1 and CDR2 sequences are SGHNT and YYREEE (reference sequence).